The 12 T cell receptor beta chains below all came from one sample that was sequenced in a study of T-cell memory formation after mild COVID-19. TCRdb called the 5' RACE reads again in MiXCR, with one record for every CDR3 protein. The sample yields about 250,000 distinct CDR3 sequences, just over 15% seen once. Sequencing used PBMCs or a T cell subset sorted from them (not recorded which). Receptors originate from an adult woman who had mild COVID-19 (a few samples of this study predate the infection). Cell type and time point are not known.

This clonotype was observed a few times. The genes are TRBV7-3 and TRBJ1-2; 7 bases agree with TRBD1. The CDR3 runs 13 residues. V trimming: 2 bases; J trimming: 4 bases; junction bases outside the gene matches: 1. Germline-derived CDR1 and CDR2 are SGHTA and FQGTGA. CDR3 amino acids: CASSLGDSYGYTF. The CDR3 region has the DNA TGTGCCAGCAGCTTAGGGGACAGCTATGGCTACACCTTC.

About this clonotype: The junction does not match germline at one end; this may be a read error. V is TRBV20-1 and J is TRBJ1-5; D may be TRBD1 (5 bases). The CDR3 loop spans 15 amino acids. The V gene's germline CDR1 is DFQATT and CDR2 SNEGSKA (reference sequence). The CDR3 region has the DNA TGCAGTGCCAGAGCATTTATGGGGGAGGGCCAGCCCCAGCATTTT. It yields the protein CSARAFMGEGQPQHF.

This clonotype appeared a few times. The chain uses TRBV7-2 and TRBJ2-7, with D unresolved. CDR1 and CDR2 (germline): SGHTA, FQGNSA. V lost 5 bases to trimming and J lost 3 bases, with 11 bases between them. The CDR3 sequence is 13 residues long. The DNA for the CDR3 is TGTGCCAGCAGCCATAACCACCTCTACGAGCAGTACTTC. Residues: CASSHNHLYEQYF.

The genes are TRBV5-6 and TRBJ2-1, with TRBD1 as a possible D gene (6 bases). There are 16 residues in the CDR3. V lost 6 bases and J lost 3, with 19 bases in between. Germline V gene data show CDR1 as SGHDT and CDR2 as YYEEEE. The CDR3 spells CASNPGSRGSYNEQFF. For the CDR3, the DNA is TGTGCCAGCAACCCCGGGTCCAGGGGCAGCTACAATGAGCAGTTCTTC.

A few counts support this clonotype. In DNA, the CDR3 is TGTGCCAGCAGCACCCGGACAGGGGAGGAAGAGACCCAGTACTTC. Its protein product is CASSTRTGEEETQYF. The rearrangement joins TRBV7-2 to TRBJ2-5; 9 bases align to TRBD1. This CDR3 comprises 15 residues. Unmatched junction bases numbered 7, after V lost 5 bases and J lost 3 bases. Germline CDR1 SGHTA, CDR2 FQGNSA.

This clonotype turned up a few times. The V gene is TRBV6-5, the J gene TRBJ2-1; a weak D match, TRBD1 (6 bases). The CDR3 has 13 residues. Looked up from germline, CDR1 is MNHEY and CDR2 is SVGAGI. V lost 6 bases to trimming and J lost 3 bases, with 9 bases between them. This CDR3 is CASRWTDYNEQFF. The CDR3 region has the DNA TGTGCCAGCAGGTGGACAGACTACAATGAGCAGTTCTTC.

The sample holds a few counts of this clonotype. This chain joins TRBV6-5 and TRBJ1-1; TRBD1 matches 7 bases. From germline, CDR1 is MNHEY and CDR2 SVGAGI. The CDR3 has 15 amino acids. V gave up 6 bases and J gave up 0 bases; unmatched junction bases: 7. In nucleotides, the CDR3 is TGTGCCAGCAGCCTGCAAGGACAGGTGAACACTGAAGCTTTCTTT. Its protein is CASSLQGQVNTEAFF.

The sample holds a few counts of this clonotype. The rearrangement joins TRBV5-1 to TRBJ1-4, with TRBD1 identical over 7 bases. V dropped 0 bases and J dropped 5; count of bases not matched to a gene: 7. The CDR3 loop spans 16 amino acids. Per the germline V gene, CDR1 is SGHRS and CDR2 is YFSETQ. The CDR3 spells CASSLDVAGGNEKLFF. CDR3 coding DNA: TGCGCCAGCAGCTTGGATGTCGCAGGGGGGAATGAAAAACTGTTTTTT.

In this sample, this clonotype turned up a few times. The V and J genes are TRBV4-1 and TRBJ2-1, with D uncertain. CDR1 MGHRA and CDR2 YSYEKL come from the germline V gene. The CDR3 has 15 amino acids. Trimming pared 5 bases from V and 3 bases from J, leaving 14 bases between. The DNA of the CDR3 is TGCGCCAGCAGCTCGCGGACGGATCTCTACAATGAGCAGTTCTTC. This translates into CASSSRTDLYNEQFF.

V gene TRBV7-9 combines with J gene TRBJ1-1; D remains unclear. Germline V gene data show CDR1 as SEHNR and CDR2 as FQNEAQ (reference sequence). The CDR3 loop spans 14 amino acids. V lost 0 bases and J 1 base, leaving 6 bases between the germline ends. CDR3 sequence: CASSLAGPNTEAFF. CDR3 bases: TGTGCCAGCAGCTTAGCAGGGCCGAACACTGAAGCTTTCTTT. Filled out from reference TRBV7-9 and TRBJ1-1, the complete variable domain reads DTGVSQNPRHKITKRGQNVTFRCDPISEHNRLYWYRQTLGQGPEFLTYFQNEAQLEKSRLLSDRFSAERPKGSFSTLEIQRTEQGDSAMYLCASSLAGPNTEAFFGQGTRLTVV.

This clonotype was seen ten or more times. The V call is TRBV10-3, the J call TRBJ2-1; TRBD2 aligns across 10 bases. V lost 4 bases and J lost 12; bases outside the gene matches: 12. The CDR3 consists of 15 residues. Per germline, CDR1 ENHRY and CDR2 SYGVKD. CDR3 sequence: CAISGTSGPLVGQFF. Here the CDR3 DNA reads TGTGCCATCAGTGGGACTAGCGGCCCCTTGGTTGGGCAGTTCTTC.

This rearrangement joins TRBV2 to TRBJ1-1; TRBD1 matches at 7 bases. The CDR3 runs 16 residues. After removal of 6 bases from V and 7 bases from J, the junction contained 17 bases not matched to a gene. The V gene's germline CDR1 is SNHLY and CDR2 FYNNEI. In DNA, the CDR3 is TGTGCCAGCAGCGAAAGCCGGACAGGAGCGGGTGGTGAAGCTTTCTTT. Translation gives CASSESRTGAGGEAFF.